This T cell receptor (beta chain) was found in a study of cytomegalovirus exposure and HLA in healthy donors. Across the whole study: As released early, the data held about 85 million unique TCRs from HLA-typed donors. Findings of the study overall: Later analysis associated a missense DCLRE1C variant with TCR beta V- and J-gene trimming. Presence/absence analyses took donor sequencing depth as roughly uniform.

The CDR3 runs 16 residues. CDR1 and CDR2 from the germline V gene are SGHAT and FQNNGV. V gave up 5 bases and J gave up 0 bases, with 15 bases separating them. PCR primers comprised 60 Vbeta and 13 Jbeta primers. Assay used: immunoSEQ multiplex PCR; TCRdb lists only in-frame clones, some missing. Seen here are roughly 100,000 clones, 75% observed once, and the top ten hold 2.5% to 3%. This clone is a singleton in its sample. Its antigen is unknown. The receptor was derived from a male donor in good health and CMV-seropositive. Sequencing was carried out using PBMCs. V is TRBV11-2 and J is TRBJ2-3; D might be TRBD2 (7 bases). For the CDR3, the DNA is TGTGCCAGCAGCAGGGGGGGAACTAGGAGCACAGATACGCAGTATTTT. Translating gives CASSRGGTRSTDTQYF.